The rows below give T cell receptor beta chains drawn from one sample of a study of blood T cells in healthy people across ages. TCRdb re-called the 5' RACE reads through MiXCR, storing one row per CDR3 protein. The table lists approximately 1.5 million distinct CDR3 sequences, roughly two fifths of them singletons. Input material: blood. These receptors all come from a woman in her late teens or twenties in good health. Both conserved end residues are trimmed from each CDR3.

V gene,J gene,CDR3 protein
TRBV4-2,TRBJ2-3,ASSQRQGGADTQY
TRBV12-3/TRBV12-4,TRBJ1-5,ASSPGGAQPQH
TRBV20-1,TRBJ1-5,SARDPGNQPRH
TRBV11-2,TRBJ1-2,ASRGWDRGQYGYT
TRBV6-2/TRBV6-3,TRBJ1-1,ASSYRPAGYTEAF
TRBV6-5,TRBJ1-5,ASSYTGANQPQH
TRBV20-1,TRBJ2-7,SAREQASYEQY
TRBV11-1,TRBJ2-7,ASSSSRITLSYNEQY
TRBV10-1,TRBJ1-2,ASSEVYGYT
TRBV29-1,TRBJ2-1,SVVGVPGYNEQF
TRBV9,TRBJ1-1,ASSLRNRGSNTEAF
TRBV12-3/TRBV12-4,TRBJ2-3,ASSFKASESTDTQY
TRBV13,.,ASSRYRGPYNEQY
TRBV10-2,TRBJ1-1,ASSYANGAAF
TRBV7-9,TRBJ2-4,ASSFSGARNIQY
TRBV7-9,TRBJ1-6,ASSLVEGAGSPLH
TRBV7-9,TRBJ2-3,ASSVGYPDTQY
TRBV7-2,TRBJ1-4,ASSLATGPGLGKLF
TRBV6-1,TRBJ2-3,ASRHRTGGIDTQY
TRBV29-1,TRBJ2-7,SVETSGRVYEQY
TRBV6-2/TRBV6-3,TRBJ2-3,ASSQAGVFTDTQY
TRBV5-1,TRBJ2-3,ASRRPSAGDTQY
TRBV6-5,TRBJ2-7,ASSYQGQFIYEQY
TRBV6-1,TRBJ2-5,ASSETFSNEQY
TRBV4-1,TRBJ2-3,ASSQTGQADTQY
TRBV6-1,TRBJ2-3,ASMWTSGDFTDTQY
TRBV30,TRBJ1-2,AWSETGGYGYT
TRBV20-1,TRBJ2-3,SARGGQSNTDTQY
TRBV5-5,TRBJ2-5,ASSSDWVQY
TRBV4-3,TRBJ2-1,ASSPGLASGSYNEQF
TRBV6-2/TRBV6-3,TRBJ2-4,ASSYSSGIAKNIQY
TRBV2,TRBJ2-2,ASSRHTGELF